The rows below give T cell receptor beta chains drawn from one sample of a study of regulatory T cells in long-lasting Graves disease. MiXCR was run by TCRdb on the multiplex PCR reads, yielding one entry per CDR3 protein. The top ten hold approximately 25% of the sample, which has 400,000 to 450,000 distinct CDR3 sequences, less than 25% seen once. This specimen was peripheral blood mononuclear cells (PBMCs), taken when the disease was refractory, from a patient treated with antithyroid drugs. Receptors originate from a female donor with Graves disease. Both conserved end residues are part of each CDR3. The order of the fields is D gene, clone size, V gene, J gene, CDR3 DNA, CDR3 protein. A D gene is named only where the DNA matches it firmly. Not every row has a clone size; where given, it reads once, few, many or a size class.

NA,many,TRBV7-2,TRBJ2-7,TGTGCCAGCAGCTTAGACGGATACTACGAGCAGTACTTC,CASSLDGYYEQYF
NA,NA,TRBV20-1,TRBJ1-1,TGCAGTGCTAGGCCGTGGGGCAGCAACACTGAAGCTTTCTTT,CSARPWGSNTEAFF
NA,NA,TRBV29-1,TRBJ2-5,TGCAGCGTTGAAGTGTTGGTTGGAGAGACCCAGTACTTC,CSVEVLVGETQYF
TRBD1,NA,TRBV27,TRBJ1-1,TGTGCCAGCAGTTTAAGACAGGGGGGGGTTGAAGCTTTCTTT,CASSLRQGGVEAFF
NA,NA,TRBV6-1,TRBJ1-1,TGTGCCAGCGAAGACCCCAACACTGAAGCTTTCTTT,CASEDPNTEAFF
NA,NA,TRBV10-3,TRBJ1-6,TGTGCCATCAGTGAGACCCATAATTCACCCCTCCACTTT,CAISETHNSPLHF
NA,many,TRBV14,TRBJ2-2,TGTGCCAGCAGCCCAAACTTCGTCTTTTCCCTACAGGGAAACACCGGGGAGCTGTTTTTT,CASSPNFVFSLQGNTGELFF
NA,many,TRBV7-9,TRBJ1-2,TGTGCCAGCAGCTTAGCCGGAGGGTCTGTTTATGGCTACACCTTC,CASSLAGGSVYGYTF
TRBD1,NA,TRBV5-5,TRBJ1-5,TGTGCCAGCAGTTCAGGACAGGGGGAGAATCAGCCCCAGCATTTT,CASSSGQGENQPQHF
TRBD2,NA,TRBV10-3,TRBJ2-7,TGTGCCATCAGTGATAGCGGGACCTCCTACGAGCAGTACTTC,CAISDSGTSYEQYF
TRBD2,many,TRBV20-1,TRBJ2-7,TGCAGTGCTAGAGGGTTCCGAGCGGGAGGAGACGAGCAGTACTTC,CSARGFRAGGDEQYF
NA,few,TRBV20-1,TRBJ1-6,TGCAGTGCCACCGGGTATGACTTCGTCTCTCCCTCACCCCTCCACTTT,CSATGYDFVSPSPLHF
TRBD1,NA,TRBV7-9,TRBJ2-6,TGTGCCAGCAGCACCAGACAGGGAATCTCTGGGGCCAACGTCCTGACTTTC,CASSTRQGISGANVLTF
NA,NA,TRBV7-2,TRBJ2-7,TGTGCCAGCAGGCCTCCCGGGGCAGGCTACGAGCAGTACTTC,CASRPPGAGYEQYF
NA,many,TRBV20-1,TRBJ2-7,TGCAGTGCTCGGTGGGGCCAGCGGGAGCAGTACTTC,CSARWGQREQYF
NA,NA,TRBV20-1,TRBJ1-2,TGCAGTGTCCGTACACCGGGTTATGGCTACACCTTC,CSVRTPGYGYTF
TRBD1,NA,TRBV7-2,TRBJ2-2,TGTGCCAGCAGCTCGGGACAGACTAACACCGGGGAGCTGTTTTTT,CASSSGQTNTGELFF